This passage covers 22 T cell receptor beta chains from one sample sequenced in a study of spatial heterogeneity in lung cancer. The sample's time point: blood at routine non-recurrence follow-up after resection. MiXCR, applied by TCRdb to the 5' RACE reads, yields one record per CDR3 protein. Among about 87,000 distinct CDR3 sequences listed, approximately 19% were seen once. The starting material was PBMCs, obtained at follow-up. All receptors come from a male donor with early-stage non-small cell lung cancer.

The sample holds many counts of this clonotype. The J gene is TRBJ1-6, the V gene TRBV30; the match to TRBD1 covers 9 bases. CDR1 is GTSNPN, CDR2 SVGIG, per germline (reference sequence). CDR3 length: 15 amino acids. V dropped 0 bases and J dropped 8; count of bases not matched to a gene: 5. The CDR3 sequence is CAWSVRTGVHSPLHF. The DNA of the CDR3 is TGTGCCTGGAGTGTACGGACAGGGGTCCATTCACCCCTCCACTTT.

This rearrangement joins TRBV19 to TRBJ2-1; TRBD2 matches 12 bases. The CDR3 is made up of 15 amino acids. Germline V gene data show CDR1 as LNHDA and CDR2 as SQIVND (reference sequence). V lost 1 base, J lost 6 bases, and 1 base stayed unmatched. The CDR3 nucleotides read TGTGCCAGTAGTATAGGACTAGCGGGAGTCAATGAGCAGTTCTTC. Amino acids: CASSIGLAGVNEQFF.

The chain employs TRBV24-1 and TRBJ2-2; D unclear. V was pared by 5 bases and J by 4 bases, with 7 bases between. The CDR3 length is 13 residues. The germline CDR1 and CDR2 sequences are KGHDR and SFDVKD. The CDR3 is CATSGGSTGELFF. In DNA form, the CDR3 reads TGTGCCACCAGTGGAGGTAGCACCGGGGAGCTGTTTTTT.

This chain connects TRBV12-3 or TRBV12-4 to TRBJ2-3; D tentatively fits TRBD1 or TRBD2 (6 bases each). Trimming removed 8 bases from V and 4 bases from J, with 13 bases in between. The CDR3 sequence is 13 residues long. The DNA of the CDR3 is TGTGCCAGCGGGCGGGGACATCCAGATACGCAGTATTTT. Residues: CASGRGHPDTQYF.

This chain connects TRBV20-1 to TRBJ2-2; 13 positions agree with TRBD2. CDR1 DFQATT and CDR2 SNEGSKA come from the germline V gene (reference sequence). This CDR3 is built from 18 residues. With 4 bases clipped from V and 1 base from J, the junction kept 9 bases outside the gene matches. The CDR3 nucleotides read TGCAGTGCTACCACGGGACTAGCGGGATCGTTGAACACCGGGGAGCTGTTTTTT. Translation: CSATTGLAGSLNTGELFF.

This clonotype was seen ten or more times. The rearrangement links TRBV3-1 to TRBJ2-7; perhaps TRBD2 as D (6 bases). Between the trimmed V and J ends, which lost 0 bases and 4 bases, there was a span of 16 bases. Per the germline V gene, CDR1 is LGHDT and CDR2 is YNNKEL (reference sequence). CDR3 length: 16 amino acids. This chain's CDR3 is CASSQEAGLRSYEQYF. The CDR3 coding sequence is TGTGCCAGCAGCCAAGAGGCGGGACTCCGATCTTACGAGCAGTACTTC.

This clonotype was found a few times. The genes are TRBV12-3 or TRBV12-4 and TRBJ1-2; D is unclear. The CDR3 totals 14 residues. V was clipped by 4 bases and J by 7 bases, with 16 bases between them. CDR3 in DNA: TGTGCCAGCAGTTCCGGACGGGCGCTTGGTGGCTACACCTTC. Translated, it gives CASSSGRALGGYTF.

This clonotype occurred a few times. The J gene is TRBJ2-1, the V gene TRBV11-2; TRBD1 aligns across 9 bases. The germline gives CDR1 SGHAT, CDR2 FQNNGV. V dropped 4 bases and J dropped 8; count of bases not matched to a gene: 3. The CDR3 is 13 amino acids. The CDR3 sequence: CASSSTGGYEQFF. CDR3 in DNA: TGTGCCAGCAGCTCGACAGGGGGTTATGAGCAGTTCTTC.

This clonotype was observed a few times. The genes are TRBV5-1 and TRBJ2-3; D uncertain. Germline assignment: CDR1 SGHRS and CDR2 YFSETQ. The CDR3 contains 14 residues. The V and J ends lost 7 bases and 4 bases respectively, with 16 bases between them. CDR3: CASSRVGQADTQYF. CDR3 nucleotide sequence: TGCGCCAGCTCCAGAGTCGGGCAGGCAGATACGCAGTATTTT.

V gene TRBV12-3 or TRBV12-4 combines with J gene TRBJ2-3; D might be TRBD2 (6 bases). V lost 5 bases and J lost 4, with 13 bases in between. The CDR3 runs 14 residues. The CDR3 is CASSTYSSADTQYF. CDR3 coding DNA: TGTGCCAGCAGTACCTACTCTAGCGCAGATACGCAGTATTTT.

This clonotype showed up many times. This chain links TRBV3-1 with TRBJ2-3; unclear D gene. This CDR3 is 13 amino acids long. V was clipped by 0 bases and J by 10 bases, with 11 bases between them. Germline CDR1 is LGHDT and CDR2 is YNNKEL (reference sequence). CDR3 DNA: TGTGCCAGCAGCCAAGATATTGGTGAGGCGCAGTATTTT. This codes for CASSQDIGEAQYF.

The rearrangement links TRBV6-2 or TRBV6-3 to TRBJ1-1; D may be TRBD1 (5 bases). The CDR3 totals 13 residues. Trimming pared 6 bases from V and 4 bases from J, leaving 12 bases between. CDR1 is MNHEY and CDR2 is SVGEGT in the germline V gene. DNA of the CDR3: TGTGCCAGCAGGCCCAGGGAGAGCACTGAAGCTTTCTTT. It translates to CASRPRESTEAFF.

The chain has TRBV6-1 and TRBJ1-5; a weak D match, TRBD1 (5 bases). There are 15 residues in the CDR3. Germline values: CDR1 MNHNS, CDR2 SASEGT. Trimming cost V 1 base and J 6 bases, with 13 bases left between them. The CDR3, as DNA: TGTGCCAGCAGTGAAGTCGGGGCGGCCGGTCAGCCCCAGCATTTT. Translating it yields CASSEVGAAGQPQHF.

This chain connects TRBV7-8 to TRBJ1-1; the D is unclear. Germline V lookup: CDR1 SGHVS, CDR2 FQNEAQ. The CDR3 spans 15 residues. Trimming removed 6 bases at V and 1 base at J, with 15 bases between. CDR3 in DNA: TGTGCCAGCAGGGGCCGCGCCTTAACGAACACTGAAGCTTTCTTT. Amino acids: CASRGRALTNTEAFF.

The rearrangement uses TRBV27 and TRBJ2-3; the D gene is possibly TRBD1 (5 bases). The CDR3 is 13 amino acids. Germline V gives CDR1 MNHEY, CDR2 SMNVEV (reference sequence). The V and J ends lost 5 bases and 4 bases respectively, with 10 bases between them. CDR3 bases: TGTGCCAGCAGTAGATCCAGGGCAGATACGCAGTATTTT. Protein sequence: CASSRSRADTQYF.

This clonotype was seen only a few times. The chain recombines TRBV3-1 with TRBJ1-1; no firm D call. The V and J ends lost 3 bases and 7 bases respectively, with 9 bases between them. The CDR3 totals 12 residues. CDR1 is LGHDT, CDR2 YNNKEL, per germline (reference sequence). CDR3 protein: CASSHGLVEAFF. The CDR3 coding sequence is TGTGCCAGCAGCCATGGACTTGTTGAAGCTTTCTTT.

The CDR3 protein is CASSLTGGSETQYF. The CDR3 region has the DNA TGTGCCAGCAGCTTGACAGGGGGCTCAGAGACCCAGTACTTC. The chain joins TRBV7-9 to TRBJ2-5; 10 bases align to TRBD1. CDR1 and CDR2 (germline): SEHNR, FQNEAQ (reference sequence). V gave up 3 bases and J gave up 4 bases; unmatched junction bases: 2. The CDR3 spans 14 residues.

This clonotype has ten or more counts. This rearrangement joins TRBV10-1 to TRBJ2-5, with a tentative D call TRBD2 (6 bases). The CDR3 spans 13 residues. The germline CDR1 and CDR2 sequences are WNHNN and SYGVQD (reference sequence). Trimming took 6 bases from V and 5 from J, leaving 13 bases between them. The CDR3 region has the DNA TGCGCCAGCAGCGCCGGGGGTTCCGAGACCCAGTACTTC. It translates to CASSAGGSETQYF.

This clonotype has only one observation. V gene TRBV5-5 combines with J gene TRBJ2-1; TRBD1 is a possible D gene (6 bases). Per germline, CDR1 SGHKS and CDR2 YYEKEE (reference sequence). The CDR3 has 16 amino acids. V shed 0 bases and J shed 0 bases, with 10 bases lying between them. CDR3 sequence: CASSLAGARSYNEQFF. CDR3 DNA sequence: TGTGCCAGCAGCTTGGCAGGGGCTCGCTCCTACAATGAGCAGTTCTTC.

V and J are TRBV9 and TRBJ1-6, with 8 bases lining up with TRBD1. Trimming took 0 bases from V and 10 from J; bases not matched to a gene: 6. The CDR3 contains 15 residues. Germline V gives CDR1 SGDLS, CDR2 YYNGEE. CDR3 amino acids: CASSVDVTGESPLHF. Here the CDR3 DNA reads TGTGCCAGCAGCGTAGATGTGACAGGGGAATCACCCCTCCACTTT.

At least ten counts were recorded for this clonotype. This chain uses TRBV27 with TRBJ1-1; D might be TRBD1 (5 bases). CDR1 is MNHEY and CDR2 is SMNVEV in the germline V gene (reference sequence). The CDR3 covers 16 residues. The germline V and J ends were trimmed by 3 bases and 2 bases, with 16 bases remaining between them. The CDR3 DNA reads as TGTGCCAGCAGTTTGTCGCAGGGACTTGTAAACACTGAAGCTTTCTTT. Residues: CASSLSQGLVNTEAFF.

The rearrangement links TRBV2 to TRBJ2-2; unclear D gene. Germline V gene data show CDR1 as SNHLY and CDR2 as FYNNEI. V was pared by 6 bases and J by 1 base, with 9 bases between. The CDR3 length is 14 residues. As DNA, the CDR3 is TGTGCCAGCAGGATATCAGGGAACACCGGGGAGCTGTTTTTT. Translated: CASRISGNTGELFF.